This TCR beta chain was identified during a study of T cell clonality in common variable immunodeficiency. There are many counts of this clone. The read halts 3 residues ahead of the CDR3 end, with the missing end drawn from the germline J gene. From germline, CDR1 is MNHNS and CDR2 SASEGT. V lost 2 bases and J 7 bases, leaving 20 bases between the germline ends. This CDR3 is built from 16 residues. Only in-frame clones appear in the TCRdb table, and some are missing; sequencing was by immunoSEQ multiplex PCR. This sample has about 47,000 clones, each found more than once. The chain links TRBV6-1 to TRBJ1-2, with a weak D call TRBD1 (6 bases). This receptor was identified in a person between 18 and 69 years old in good health. Material: peripheral blood mononuclear cells. The chain's CDR3 is CASSESDITGRVGYTF. Partial CDR3 DNA: TGTGCCAGCAGTGAATCGGATATTACAGGGAGGGTTGGC.